This T cell receptor (beta chain) was documented in a study of identical twins. The study's findings and limits: Recombination models fit unrelated individuals' TCR alpha sharing but underestimated twins'. The abundant beta clonotypes from cord blood had fewer insertions, and memory repertoires had none of this.

About this clonotype: Antigen specificity is unknown.

Germline values: CDR1 SNHLY, CDR2 FYNNEI. The V and J ends lost 3 bases and 2 bases respectively, with 8 bases between them. The CDR3 covers 14 residues. From the 5' RACE reads, TCRdb called clonotypes with MiXCR, one entry per CDR3 protein. The sample yields approximately 590,000 distinct CDR3 sequences, 9% to 10% seen once. These same records also appear under a second study, on yellow fever vaccine responses in identical twins.

V gene TRBV2 combines with J gene TRBJ1-5; D not resolved. Sequenced sample: PBMCs. This receptor was obtained from a woman aged 18-35 years in good health. This CDR3 is CASSDVAGNQPQHF. For the CDR3, the DNA is TGTGCCAGCAGTGATGTGGCAGGCAATCAGCCCCAGCATTTT.